The clone carrying this T cell receptor (beta chain) was recorded once. The entry originates in a study of shared clonotypes between healthy human individuals. Some clones are missing from TCRdb's copy, which holds only in-frame ones; the method was immunoSEQ multiplex PCR. The table records 2 million to 2.5 million clones, roughly 93% of them present only once. CDR1 MNHEY and CDR2 SMNVEV come from the germline V gene (reference sequence). The V end lost 2 bases, the J end lost 4 bases, and 15 bases lay between the germline ends. The CDR3 is 16 amino acids. Sequences were obtained from naive CD4+ T cells from PBMCs. The subset here: CD45RA+ positively selected. This clonotype originated in a man between 18 and 35 years old in good health. Some clones in this sample may be carry-over from other donors' samples. V gene TRBV27 combines with J gene TRBJ2-1, with D maybe TRBD1 (5 bases). The CDR3 coding sequence is TGTGCCAGCAGTTTAATAGGGCAGGGAATATACAATGAGCAGTTCTTC. Protein: CASSLIGQGIYNEQFF.